A few counts support the clone carrying this T cell receptor (beta chain). CDR3 length: 16 residues. The germline gives CDR1 KGHDR, CDR2 SFDVKD. With 1 base removed from V and 5 bases from J, the gap between germline ends came to 14 bases. The data derive from a study of kidney transplant recipient with SARS-CoV-2 infection. In TCRdb, the reads were re-called with MiXCR into one record per CDR3 protein. The table lists 200,000 to 300,000 distinct CDR3 sequences, 29% of them singletons. The sequenced sample was a blood sample, obtained at baseline and on roughly day 110 from a kidney transplant recipient. This TCR came from a male patient in his 30s who had COVID-19 and was a kidney transplant recipient. Among the T cells, some may be from the graft donor. The chain joins TRBV24-1 to TRBJ2-1; D gene uncertain. In DNA, the CDR3 is TGTGCCACCAGTGATTTTTCCCTGCTGGCGAACAATGAGCAGTTCTTC. As protein: CATSDFSLLANNEQFF.